Following are 9 T cell receptor beta chains from one sample sequenced in a study of graft-versus-host responses after intestinal transplantation. The assay was immunoSEQ multiplex PCR, and TCRdb's table has in-frame clones only and misses some. The repertoire includes around 100,000 clones, about 90% of them detected once, and 0.7% to 0.9% sits in the top ten. For these TCRs, the target antigens are not known. The sequencing here drew on unstimulated CD4+ T cells sorted from spleen or lymph node cells, taken before intestinal transplant. All receptors come from a human donor who received an intestinal transplant.

V is TRBV5-1 and J is TRBJ2-5; 7 bases match TRBD2. This CDR3 is built from 15 residues. The junction had 11 bases not matched to a gene; V was cut back by 3 bases and J by 6 bases. Germline V gene sequence: CDR1 SGHRS, CDR2 YFSETQ. The DNA for the CDR3 is TGCGCCAGCAGCTGGGGGACCGAGGGAGGGAAGACCCAGTACTTC. Protein product: CASSWGTEGGKTQYF.

This chain uses TRBV2 with TRBJ1-1; possible D gene TRBD1, 5 bases. V was trimmed by 3 bases and J by 2 bases, leaving 10 bases between them. Germline V gene sequence: CDR1 SNHLY, CDR2 FYNNEI. The length of the CDR3 is 14 residues. This CDR3 is CASSDSQVNTEAFF. In DNA, the CDR3 is TGTGCCAGCAGTGATTCACAGGTTAACACTGAAGCTTTCTTT.

The CDR3 loop reads CASSLPPLEQYF. CDR3 bases: TGTGCCAGCAGCTTACCCCCCCTCGAGCAGTACTTC. The chain is built from TRBV7-9 and TRBJ2-7; D ambiguous. Germline values: CDR1 SEHNR, CDR2 FQNEAQ (reference sequence). The CDR3 contains 12 residues. Deletions cut 2 bases from V and 6 bases from J, with 8 bases between.

The rearrangement joins TRBV2 to TRBJ2-1, with D perhaps matching TRBD1 (6 bases). Looked up from germline, CDR1 is SNHLY and CDR2 is FYNNEI. The V gene lost 8 bases and the J gene lost 3 bases, with 14 bases spanning the gap. This CDR3 comprises 14 residues. CDR3 DNA sequence: TGTGCCAGCTCGGAACAGGGAAGCTACAATGAGCAGTTCTTC. Its protein is CASSEQGSYNEQFF.

The V and J genes are TRBV7-9 and TRBJ2-3, with D unclear. This CDR3 has 12 amino acids. CDR1 SEHNR and CDR2 FQNEAQ come from the germline V gene (reference sequence). V was clipped by 4 bases and J by 7 bases, with 9 bases between them. CDR3 nucleotides: TGTGCCAGCAGCTCCCAGCGAAATACGCAGTATTTT. The encoded protein is CASSSQRNTQYF.

This clone appeared a few times. This chain connects TRBV4-1 to TRBJ2-7, with D perhaps assigned TRBD1 or TRBD2 (5 bases each). The germline CDR1 and CDR2 sequences are MGHRA and YSYEKL. The CDR3 has 15 amino acids. Trimming left V 8 bases short and J 6 bases short, with 23 bases between. CDR3 DNA: TGCGCCAGCCGATCACTCTTCGCACGGGACCGCGAGCAGTACTTC. This sequence encodes CASRSLFARDREQYF.

This clone showed up just once. The chain is built from TRBV28 and TRBJ2-5; the D call may be TRBD1 or TRBD2 (6 bases each). Germline loops: CDR1 MDHEN, CDR2 SYDVKM. CDR3 length: 16 residues. The V gene lost 6 bases and the J gene lost 4 bases, with 21 bases spanning the gap. The CDR3: CASSRLGDGGRETQYF. In nucleotides, the CDR3 is TGTGCCAGCAGCCGACTGGGGGACGGGGGCAGAGAGACCCAGTACTTC.

V and J are TRBV25-1 and TRBJ2-3; a possible D gene is TRBD2 (8 bases). Germline values: CDR1 MGHDK, CDR2 SYGVNS. Trimming removed 5 bases from V and 5 bases from J, with 17 bases in between. The CDR3 totals 15 residues. CDR3 residues: CASSFTGAGGDTQYF. CDR3 nucleotides: TGTGCCAGCAGTTTTACAGGGGCGGGAGGAGATACGCAGTATTTT. The complete variable domain, with remaining parts taken from reference TRBV25-1 and TRBJ2-3, reads EADIYQTPRYLVIGTGKKITLECSQTMGHDKMYWYQQDPGMELHLIHYSYGVNSTEKGDLSSESTVSRIRTEHFPLTLESARPSHTSQYLCASSFTGAGGDTQYFGPGTRLTVL.

The chain uses TRBV18 and TRBJ1-2; D gene ambiguous. CDR3 length equals 14 residues. V was pared by 4 bases and J by 2 bases, with 11 bases between. CDR1 is KGHSH and CDR2 is LQKENI in the germline V gene. The CDR3 sequence: CASSLPTLNYGYTF. In DNA, the CDR3 is TGTGCCAGCTCACTACCGACCCTAAACTATGGCTACACCTTC.